This entry concerns a single T cell receptor (beta chain). Its specificity is unknown. The length of the CDR3 is 13 residues. CDR1 ENHRY and CDR2 SYGVKD come from the germline V gene. Trimming took 5 bases from V and 3 from J, leaving 10 bases between them. TCRdb used MiXCR to reprocess the RT-PCR reads, holding one entry per CDR3 protein. The sample has under 9,000 distinct CDR3 sequences; roughly 88% are singletons. This sample stems from a study of yellow fever vaccine responses in identical twins. Findings and limits, study-wide: As reported, the vaccine T cell response of twins seemed partly convergent and partly personalized.

Sequencing used T cells from blood (PBMCs), unsorted or a sorted subset (not recorded which), obtained before or after yellow fever vaccination (not recorded which). This receptor was identified in a woman between 18 and 30 years old who received the yellow fever vaccine. This chain links TRBV10-3 with TRBJ1-2; the D gene is possibly TRBD1 (6 bases). In DNA form, the CDR3 reads TGTGCCATCAGTTACAGGACAGACTATGGCTACACCTTC. Its protein is CAISYRTDYGYTF.